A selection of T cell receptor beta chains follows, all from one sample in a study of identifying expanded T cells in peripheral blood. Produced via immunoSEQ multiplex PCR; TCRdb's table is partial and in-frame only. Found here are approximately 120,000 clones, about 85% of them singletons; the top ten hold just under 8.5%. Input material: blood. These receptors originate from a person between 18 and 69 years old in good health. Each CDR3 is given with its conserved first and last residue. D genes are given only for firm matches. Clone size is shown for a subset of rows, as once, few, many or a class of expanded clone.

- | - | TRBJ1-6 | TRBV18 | TGTGCCAGCTCACCGGGCCAGGCCTATAATTCACCCCTCCACTTT | CASSPGQAYNSPLHF
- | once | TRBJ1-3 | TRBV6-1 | TGTGCCAGCAACGCTTGGTCCTCTGGAAACACCATATATTTT | CASNAWSSGNTIYF
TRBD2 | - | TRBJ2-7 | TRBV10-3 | TGTGCCATCAAGGTTAGCGGGAGCTCCTACGAGCAGTACTTC | CAIKVSGSSYEQYF
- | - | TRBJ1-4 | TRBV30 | TGTGCCTGGAGTATTTCGGGGGAAAAACTGTTTTTT | CAWSISGEKLFF
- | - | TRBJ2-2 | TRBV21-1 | TGTGCCAGCAGCAAAGTCGAAACTGGGACAGGGAGAAACACCGGGGAGCTGTTTTTT | CASSKVETGTGRNTGELFF
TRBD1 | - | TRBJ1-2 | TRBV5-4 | TGTGCCAGCAGCTTTGCCACAGGGGCGGGAGGCTACACCTTC | CASSFATGAGGYTF
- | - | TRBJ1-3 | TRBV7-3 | TGTGCCAGCAGCTCGGGAAACACCATATATTTT | CASSSGNTIYF
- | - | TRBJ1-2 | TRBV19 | TGTGCCAGTAGTATTCAGGACGTAATCTATGGCTACACCTTC | CASSIQDVIYGYTF
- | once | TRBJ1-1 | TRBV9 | TGTGCCAGCAGCGTAGAGCAGGGGAGCACTGAAGCTTTCTTT | CASSVEQGSTEAFF
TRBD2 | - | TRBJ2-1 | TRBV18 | TGTGCCAGCTCACCACCTAGGATAGCGGGGGGGGGCGCCTACAATGAGCAGTTCTTC | CASSPPRIAGGGAYNEQFF
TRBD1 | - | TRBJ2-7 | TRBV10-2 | TGCGCCAGCCTGGGACAGGGAAGCACCGAGCAGTACTTC | CASLGQGSTEQYF
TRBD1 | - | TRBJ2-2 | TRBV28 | TGTGCCAGCAGTAGGACAGGGAATGGCGGGGAGCTGTTTTTT | CASSRTGNGGELFF
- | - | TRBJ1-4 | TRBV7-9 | TGTGCCAGCAGCTTAAGACAGGCTAATGAAAAACTGTTTTTT | CASSLRQANEKLFF
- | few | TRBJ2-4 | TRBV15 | TGTGCCACCAGCGCTTCGAATTTAGCGGTGGCAGCCAAAAACATTCAGTACTTC | CATSASNLAVAAKNIQYF
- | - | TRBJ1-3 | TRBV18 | TGTGCCAGCGCCACACGGGCCATCCACACCATATATTTT | CASATRAIHTIYF
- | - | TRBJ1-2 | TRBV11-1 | TGTGCCAGCAGCTTAACGGGACTCGGAACCCCTCGCTACACCTTC | CASSLTGLGTPRYTF
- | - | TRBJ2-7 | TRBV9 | TGTGCCAGCACCGTCGGGGCAGGCGCCTACGAGCAGTACTTC | CASTVGAGAYEQYF
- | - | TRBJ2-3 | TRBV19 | TGTGCCAGTAGTTCCTATGTCGGGGCCGGCACAGATACGCAGTATTTT | CASSSYVGAGTDTQYF
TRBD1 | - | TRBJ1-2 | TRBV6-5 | TGTGCCAGCACTGGCCAGGGGGATCGCTACACCTTC | CASTGQGDRYTF
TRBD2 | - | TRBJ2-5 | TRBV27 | TGTGCCAGCAGACTAGCGGGAGCCCCCCAAGAGACCCAGTACTTC | CASRLAGAPQETQYF
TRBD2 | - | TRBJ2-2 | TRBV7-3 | TGTGCCAGCAGCTTAACCGCGGGGGGCGGCACCGGGGAGCTGTTTTTT | CASSLTAGGGTGELFF
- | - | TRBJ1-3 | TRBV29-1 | TGCAGCGGGTGGAGCTCTGGAAACACCATATATTTT | CSGWSSGNTIYF
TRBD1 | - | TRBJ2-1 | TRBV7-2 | TGTGCCAGCAGCTTAGGGGGGACAGGGGGCAATGAGCAGTTCTTC | CASSLGGTGGNEQFF
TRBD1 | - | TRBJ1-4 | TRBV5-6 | TGTGCCAGCAGCGATGGGACAGGGGGAGGAGAAAAACTGTTTTTT | CASSDGTGGGEKLFF
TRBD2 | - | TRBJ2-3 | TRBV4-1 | TGCGCCAGCAGGCGACTAGCGGGAGACAGTGATACGCAGTATTTT | CASRRLAGDSDTQYF
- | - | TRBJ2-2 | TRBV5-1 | TGCGCCAGCAGCTTGTCAGTAGAGACCGGGGAGCTGTTTTTT | CASSLSVETGELFF
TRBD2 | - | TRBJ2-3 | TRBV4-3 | TGCGCCAGCAGCCGGGTCATTGGAGCGGGGTCCACAGATACGCAGTATTTT | CASSRVIGAGSTDTQYF
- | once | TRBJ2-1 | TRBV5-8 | TGTGCCAGCAGCTATCGGACAAGCTCCTACAATGAGCAGTTCTTC | CASSYRTSSYNEQFF
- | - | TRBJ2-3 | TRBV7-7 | TGTGCCAGCAGTGCGGGACAGAGCTCCACAGATACGCAGTATTTT | CASSAGQSSTDTQYF
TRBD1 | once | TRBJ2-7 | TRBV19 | TGTGCCAGTAGTATCCGGTATGGGGACAGGGCCTACGAGCAGTACTTC | CASSIRYGDRAYEQYF
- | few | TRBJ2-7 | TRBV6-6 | TGTGCCAGCAGATCCCCACAGGGGAGGGACGAGCAGTACTTC | CASRSPQGRDEQYF
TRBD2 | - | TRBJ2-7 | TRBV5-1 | TGCGCCAGCAGCTTGAGAGGCGGGAGTTCGAGGGAGGAGCAGTACTTC | CASSLRGGSSREEQYF
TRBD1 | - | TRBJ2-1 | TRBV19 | TGTGCCAGTAGTCAAGTACCGGGACAGACCTCCTACAATGAGCAGTTCTTC | CASSQVPGQTSYNEQFF
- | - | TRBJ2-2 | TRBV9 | TGTGCCAGCAGCACCGAGAACACCGGGGAGCTGTTTTTT | CASSTENTGELFF
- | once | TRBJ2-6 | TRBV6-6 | TGTGCCAGCAGCCAATCTGGGGCCAACGTCCTGACTTTC | CASSQSGANVLTF
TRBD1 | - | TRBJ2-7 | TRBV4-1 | TGCGCCAGCAGCCCACTGGGACAGGGGGGGTACGAGCAGTACTTC | CASSPLGQGGYEQYF
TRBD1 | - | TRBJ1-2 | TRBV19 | TGTGCCAGTAGTATGAGGACAGGGCATGGCTACACCTTC | CASSMRTGHGYTF
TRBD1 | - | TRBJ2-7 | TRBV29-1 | TGCAGCGTTGAGGGACAGGGGGCGCGTTACGAGCAGTACTTC | CSVEGQGARYEQYF
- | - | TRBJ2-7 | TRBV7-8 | TGTGCCAGCAGCCGACTCGGGCAGTTCGAGCAGTACTTC | CASSRLGQFEQYF
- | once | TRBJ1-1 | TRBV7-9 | TGTGCCAGCAGCTTAGGGACATTGAACACTGAAGCTTTCTTT | CASSLGTLNTEAFF
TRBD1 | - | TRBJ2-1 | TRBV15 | TGTGCCACCAGCACCCTAAAGCAGGGGGCTCGTGAGCAGTTCTTC | CATSTLKQGAREQFF
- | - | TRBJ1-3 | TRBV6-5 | TGTGCCAGCAGTAGGGAAGTGGACTCTGGAAACACCATATATTTT | CASSREVDSGNTIYF
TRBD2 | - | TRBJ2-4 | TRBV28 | TGTGCCAGCAGTCTCCCGGGACTAGCGGGAGCGTCTCAGTACTTC | CASSLPGLAGASQYF
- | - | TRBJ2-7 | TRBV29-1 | TGCAGCGTTGACTCCCAGGCCATTGACAACGAGCAGTACTTC | CSVDSQAIDNEQYF
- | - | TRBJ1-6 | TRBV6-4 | TGTGCCAGCAGTGACTCGCAGGGGCCGAATTCACCCCTCCACTTT | CASSDSQGPNSPLHF
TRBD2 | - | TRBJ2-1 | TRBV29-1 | TGCAGCACGTGGGGTAGCGGGACCCTCTACAATGAGCAGTTCTTC | CSTWGSGTLYNEQFF
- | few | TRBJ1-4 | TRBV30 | TGTGCCTGGAGGGGTTCAACTAATGAAAAACTGTTTTTT | CAWRGSTNEKLFF
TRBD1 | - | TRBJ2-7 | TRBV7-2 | TGTGCCAGCAGCGGGCGGACAGGCCTACTGGACGAGCAGTACTTC | CASSGRTGLLDEQYF
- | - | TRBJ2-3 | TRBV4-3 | TGCGCCAGCAGCCAAATGCCGGGTCAGGTGGATACGCAGTATTTT | CASSQMPGQVDTQYF
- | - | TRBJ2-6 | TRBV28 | TGTGCCAGCAGTTTTTTGACAGCTGGGGCCAACGTCCTGACTTTC | CASSFLTAGANVLTF
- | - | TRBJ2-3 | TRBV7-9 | TGTGCCAGCAGCCGTGATGGCACAGATACGCAGTATTTT | CASSRDGTDTQYF
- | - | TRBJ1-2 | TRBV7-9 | TGTGCCAGCAGCTACCATAACGGTCCTAACTATGGCTACACCTTC | CASSYHNGPNYGYTF
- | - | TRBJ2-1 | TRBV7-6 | TGTGCCAGCAGCTTATATGGGGGGTTCTTGGACAATGAGCAGTTCTTC | CASSLYGGFLDNEQFF
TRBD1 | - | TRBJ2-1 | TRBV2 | TGTGCCAGCGAGGCGGGACAGGGGAAGAATGAGCAGTTCTTC | CASEAGQGKNEQFF
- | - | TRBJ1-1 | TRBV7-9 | TGTGCCAGCAGCTTAGAGAGCGGGGGCAGGTCTGAAGCTTTCTTT | CASSLESGGRSEAFF